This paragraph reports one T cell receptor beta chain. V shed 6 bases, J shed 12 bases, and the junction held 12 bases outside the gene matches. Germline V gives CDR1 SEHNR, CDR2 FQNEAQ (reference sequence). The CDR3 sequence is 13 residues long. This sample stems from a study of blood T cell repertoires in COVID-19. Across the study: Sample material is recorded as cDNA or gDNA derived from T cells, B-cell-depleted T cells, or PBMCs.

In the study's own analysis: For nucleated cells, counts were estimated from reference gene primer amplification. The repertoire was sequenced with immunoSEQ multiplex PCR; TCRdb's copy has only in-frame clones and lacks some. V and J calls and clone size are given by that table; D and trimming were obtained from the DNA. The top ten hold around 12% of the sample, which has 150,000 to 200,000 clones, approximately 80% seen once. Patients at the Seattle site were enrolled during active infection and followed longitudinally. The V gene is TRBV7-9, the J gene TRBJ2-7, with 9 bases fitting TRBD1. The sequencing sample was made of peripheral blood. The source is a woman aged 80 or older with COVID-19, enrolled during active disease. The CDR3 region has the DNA TGTGCCAGCAGTCGGACAGGGGTAGGAAGTTGGTACTTC. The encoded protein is CASSRTGVGSWYF.